This TCR beta chain was obtained from a study of control samples from healthy donors and cancer patients. Here immunoSEQ multiplex PCR was the method, and the copy in TCRdb shows in-frame clones only, minus some. The table has about 220,000 clones, roughly 94% seen once; the top ten hold about 1.6%. The germline V gene has CDR1 SGHDT and CDR2 YYEEEE. The CDR3 sequence is 15 residues long. Trimming took off 4 bases at V and 5 bases at J, with 16 bases between the two ends. Sequencing used blood. The TCR sequence derives from a man aged 45-65 years in good health. The chain joins TRBV5-6 to TRBJ1-5, with D possibly TRBD1 on 6 matching bases. For the CDR3, the DNA is TGTGCCAGCAGCAACTCGGGGGGGCCCCATCAGCCCCAGCATTTT. Its translation: CASSNSGGPHQPQHF.